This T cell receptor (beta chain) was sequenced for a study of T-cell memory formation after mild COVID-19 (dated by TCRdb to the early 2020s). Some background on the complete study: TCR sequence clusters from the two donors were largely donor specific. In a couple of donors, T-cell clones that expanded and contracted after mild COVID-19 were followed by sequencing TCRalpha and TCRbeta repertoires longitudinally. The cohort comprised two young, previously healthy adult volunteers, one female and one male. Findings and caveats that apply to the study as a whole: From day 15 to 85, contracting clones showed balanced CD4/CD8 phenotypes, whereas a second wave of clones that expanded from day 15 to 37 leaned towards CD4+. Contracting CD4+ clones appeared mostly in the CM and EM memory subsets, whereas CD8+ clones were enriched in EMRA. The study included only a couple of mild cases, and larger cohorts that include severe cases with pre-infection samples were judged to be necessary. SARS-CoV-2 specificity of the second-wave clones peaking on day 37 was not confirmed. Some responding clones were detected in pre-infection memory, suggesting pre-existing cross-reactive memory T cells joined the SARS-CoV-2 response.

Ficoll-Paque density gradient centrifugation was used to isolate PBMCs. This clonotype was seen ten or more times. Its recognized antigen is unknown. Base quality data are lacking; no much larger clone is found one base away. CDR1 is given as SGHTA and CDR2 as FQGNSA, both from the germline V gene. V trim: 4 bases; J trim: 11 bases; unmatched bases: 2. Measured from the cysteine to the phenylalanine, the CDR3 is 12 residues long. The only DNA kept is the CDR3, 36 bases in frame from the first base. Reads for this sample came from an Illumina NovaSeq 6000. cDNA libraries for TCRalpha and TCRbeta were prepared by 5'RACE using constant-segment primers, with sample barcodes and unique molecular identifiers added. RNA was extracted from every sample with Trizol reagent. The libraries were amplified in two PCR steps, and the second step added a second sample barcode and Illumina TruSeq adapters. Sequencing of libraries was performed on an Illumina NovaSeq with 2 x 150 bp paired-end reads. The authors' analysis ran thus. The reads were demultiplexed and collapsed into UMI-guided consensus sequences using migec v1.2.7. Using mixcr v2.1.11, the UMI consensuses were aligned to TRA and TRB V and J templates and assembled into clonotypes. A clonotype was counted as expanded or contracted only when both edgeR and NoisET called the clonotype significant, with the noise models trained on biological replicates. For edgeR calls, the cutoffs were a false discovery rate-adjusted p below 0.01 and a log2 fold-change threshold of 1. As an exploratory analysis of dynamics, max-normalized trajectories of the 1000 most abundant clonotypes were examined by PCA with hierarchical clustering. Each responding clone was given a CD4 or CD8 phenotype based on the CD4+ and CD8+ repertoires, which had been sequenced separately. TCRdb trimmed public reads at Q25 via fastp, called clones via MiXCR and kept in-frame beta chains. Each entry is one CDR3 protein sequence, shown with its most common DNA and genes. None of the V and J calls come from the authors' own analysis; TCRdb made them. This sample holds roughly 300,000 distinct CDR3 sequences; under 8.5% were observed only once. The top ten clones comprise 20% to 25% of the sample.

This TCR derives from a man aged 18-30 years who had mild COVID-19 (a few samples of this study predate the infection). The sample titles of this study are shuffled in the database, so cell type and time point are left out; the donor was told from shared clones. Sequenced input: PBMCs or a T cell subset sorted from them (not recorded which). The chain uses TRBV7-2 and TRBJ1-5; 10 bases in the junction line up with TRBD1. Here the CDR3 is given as CASSWTGGAQHF. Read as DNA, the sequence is TGTGCCAGCAGCTGGACAGGGGGAGCCCAGCATTTT.